Listed below are T cell receptor beta chains from one sample, sequenced in a study of blood T cell repertoires in COVID-19. Clones were sequenced by immunoSEQ multiplex PCR, and TCRdb holds only the in-frame ones, with some missing. The sample shows over 70,000 clones, approximately 80% of them seen only once. The sequenced sample was peripheral blood. All receptors derive from a man aged 65 to 79 with acute or convalescent COVID-19. The CDR3 runs from the conserved cysteine through the conserved F or W. The D gene is left open where the match is weak. Clone sizes are given selectively: once, few, many, or a class where the clone is expanded.

J | V | D | size | DNA | CDR3
TRBJ2-1 | TRBV7-6 | TRBD2 | NA | TGTGCCAGCAGCTTAGCGACAGGCCCACGAAATAGAGCGGGAGGGTCCTACAATGAGCAGTTCTTC | CASSLATGPRNRAGGSYNEQFF
TRBJ2-2 | TRBV30 | TRBD1 | NA | TGTGCCTGGCATACAGGGACAGGGAACACCGGGGAGCTGTTTTTT | CAWHTGTGNTGELFF
TRBJ1-1 | TRBV11-2 | NA | NA | TGTGCCAGCAGCTTTGACTTACGAGGTGTTGAAGCTTTCTTT | CASSFDLRGVEAFF
TRBJ2-2 | TRBV10-1 | NA | few | TGCGCCAGCAGTGATCGCCGGGACAAGCCCGGGGAGCTGTTTTTT | CASSDRRDKPGELFF
TRBJ2-5 | TRBV9 | NA | NA | TGTGCCAGCAGTCCATCTAGGTGGGAGACCCAGTACTTC | CASSPSRWETQYF
TRBJ2-4 | TRBV3-1/TRBV3-2 | NA | NA | TGTGCCAGCAGCCCGAGGACGGGGGTGGACATTCAGTACTTC | CASSPRTGVDIQYF
TRBJ1-6 | TRBV6-5 | NA | few | TGTGCCAGCAGTTACAGGGCAGGAGGGAGGGTGTCACCCCTCCACTTT | CASSYRAGGRVSPLHF
TRBJ1-6 | TRBV6-4 | NA | NA | TGTGCCAGAAGAGACAGTAGCTCCTATAATTCACCCCTCCACTTT | CARRDSSSYNSPLHF
TRBJ1-5 | TRBV28 | NA | once | TGTGCCAGCAGTCGGGACACTGATAGCAATCAGCCCCAGCATTTT | CASSRDTDSNQPQHF
TRBJ1-2 | TRBV6-5 | NA | many | TGTGCCAGCAGTAGGACACAATGGGCAAGTGGCTACACCTTC | CASSRTQWASGYTF
TRBJ1-4 | TRBV6-5 | TRBD1 | NA | TGTGCCAGCAGTTACTCTGGGACAGGGACTGAAAAACTGTTTTTT | CASSYSGTGTEKLFF
TRBJ2-5 | TRBV24-1 | NA | NA | TGTGCCACCAGTGATTCCACAGGGGAGACCCAGTACTTC | CATSDSTGETQYF
TRBJ1-5 | TRBV6-4 | TRBD1 | NA | TGTGCCAGCAGTGAACAGGGGGGCAATCAGCCCCAGCATTTT | CASSEQGGNQPQHF
TRBJ2-3 | TRBV5-1 | TRBD2 | once | TGCGCCAGCAGCCCTGGGACTAGCGGGGATTTCACAGATACGCAGTATTTT | CASSPGTSGDFTDTQYF
TRBJ1-5 | TRBV5-6 | NA | NA | TGTGCCAGCAGCGCTCAACCGACAGTTTATAGCAATCAGCCCCAGCATTTT | CASSAQPTVYSNQPQHF
TRBJ2-7 | TRBV20-1 | NA | NA | TGCAGTGCTAGTCCTGCGGGGACTCCCTACGAGCAGTACTTC | CSASPAGTPYEQYF
TRBJ2-2 | TRBV6-5 | NA | NA | TGTGCCAGCAGTTACTCGCGAGACACCGGGGAGCTGTTTTTT | CASSYSRDTGELFF
TRBJ1-6 | TRBV3-1/TRBV3-2 | NA | NA | TGTGCCAGCAGCCAAGTCCAGGGAAGGAATTCACCCCTCCACTTT | CASSQVQGRNSPLHF
TRBJ2-5 | TRBV24-1 | NA | NA | TGTGCCACCAGAGACCCCAGGGAAGAGACCCAGTACTTC | CATRDPREETQYF
TRBJ1-1 | TRBV19 | NA | NA | TGTGCCAGTAGTATAGATTTATTCGGGAACACTGAAGCTTTCTTT | CASSIDLFGNTEAFF
TRBJ2-1 | TRBV27 | TRBD2 | NA | TGTGCCAGCAGTTTGCGGGAGGGCCGGGCGGATGAGCAGTTCTTC | CASSLREGRADEQFF
TRBJ2-4 | TRBV9 | TRBD1 | NA | TGTGCCAGCAGCGAGGGGGGGACAGGGGCGCAGTACTTC | CASSEGGTGAQYF
TRBJ1-1 | TRBV20-1 | NA | few | TGCAGTGCTGTTAGAACCGAAGCTTTCTTT | CSAVRTEAFF
TRBJ2-5 | TRBV6-1 | NA | NA | TGTGCCAGCAGTGCCCAACAGGGGCTGGGGGGAGAGACCCAGTACTTC | CASSAQQGLGGETQYF
TRBJ1-3 | TRBV5-8 | NA | once | TGTGCCAGCAGCTTGGTTGCGTTTGACGCGGGTGGAAACACCATATATTTT | CASSLVAFDAGGNTIYF
TRBJ2-1 | TRBV9 | TRBD2 | NA | TGTGCCAGCGATGCGCAAATAGCGGGGGGGCCGTCTGAGCAGTTCTTC | CASDAQIAGGPSEQFF
TRBJ1-2 | TRBV4-1 | NA | NA | TGCGCCAGCAGCCAAGTCCCGGGGTATGGGTATGGCTACACCTTC | CASSQVPGYGYGYTF
TRBJ1-1 | TRBV9 | NA | NA | TGTGCCAGCAGCCGGGATGTGAACACTGAAGCTTTCTTT | CASSRDVNTEAFF
TRBJ1-5 | TRBV2 | NA | NA | TGTGCCAGCAGCCGAGATAGCAATCAGCCCCAGCATTTT | CASSRDSNQPQHF
TRBJ1-2 | TRBV6-5 | TRBD1 | NA | TGTGCCAGCAGTTACTTATCGGACAGGGGGCTTGGCTACACCTTC | CASSYLSDRGLGYTF
TRBJ2-3 | TRBV6-2/TRBV6-3 | TRBD2 | NA | TGTGCCAGCAGTTATAGGCCCAGCGGGGGCCTCACAGATACGCAGTATTTT | CASSYRPSGGLTDTQYF
TRBJ2-1 | TRBV4-1 | TRBD1 | NA | TGCGCCAGCAGCCCAGGGACAGGGGGCAACAATGAGCAGTTCTTC | CASSPGTGGNNEQFF
TRBJ1-1 | TRBV7-9 | NA | NA | TGTGCCAGCACCGACAGGAACACTGAAGCTTTCTTT | CASTDRNTEAFF
TRBJ2-1 | TRBV27 | NA | NA | TGTGCCAGCCGCCGGACAGTGTACAATGAGCAGTTCTTC | CASRRTVYNEQFF
TRBJ2-1 | TRBV7-2 | TRBD1 | NA | TGTGCCAGCAGCCCGACAGGGGGCAGGTCGAATGAGCAGTTCTTC | CASSPTGGRSNEQFF